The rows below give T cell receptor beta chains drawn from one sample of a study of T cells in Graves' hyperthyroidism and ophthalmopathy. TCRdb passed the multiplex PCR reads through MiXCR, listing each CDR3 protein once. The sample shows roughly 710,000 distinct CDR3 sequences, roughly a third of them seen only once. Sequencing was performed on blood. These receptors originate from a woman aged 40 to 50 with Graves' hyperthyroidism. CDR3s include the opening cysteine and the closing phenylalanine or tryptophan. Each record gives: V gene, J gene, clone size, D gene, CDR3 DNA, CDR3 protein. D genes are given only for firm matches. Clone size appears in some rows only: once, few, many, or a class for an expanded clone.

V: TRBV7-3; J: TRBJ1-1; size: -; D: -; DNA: TGTGCCAGCAGCTTGGATTCCAACACTGAAGCTCTCTTT; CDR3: CASSLDSNTEALF
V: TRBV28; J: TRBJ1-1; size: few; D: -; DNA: TGTGCCAGCACGGGTGAACTCACGAACACTGAAGCTTTCTTT; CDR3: CASTGELTNTEAFF
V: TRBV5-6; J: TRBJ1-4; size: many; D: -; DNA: TGTGCCAGCAGCTTGCATGCGACAGCTAATGAAAAACTGTTTTTT; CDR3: CASSLHATANEKLFF
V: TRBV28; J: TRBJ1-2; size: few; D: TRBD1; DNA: TGTGCCAGCAGTCCTCAGACAGGGATTGGCTACACCTTC; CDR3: CASSPQTGIGYTF
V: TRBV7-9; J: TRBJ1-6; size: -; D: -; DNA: TGTGCCAGCAGGACTAGCGGGGTTTCACCCCTCCACTTT; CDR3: CASRTSGVSPLHF
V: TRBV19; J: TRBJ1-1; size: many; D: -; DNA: TGTGCCAGAACAGGGACTCCCTTCACTGAAGCTTTCTTT; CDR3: CARTGTPFTEAFF
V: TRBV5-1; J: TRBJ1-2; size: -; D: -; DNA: TGCGCCAGCAGCTTGGGGGAACTTAACTATGGCTACACCTTC; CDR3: CASSLGELNYGYTF
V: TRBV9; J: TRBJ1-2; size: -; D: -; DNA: TGTGCCAGCAGCGTGCGGGAGGGGGGCTACACCTTC; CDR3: CASSVREGGYTF
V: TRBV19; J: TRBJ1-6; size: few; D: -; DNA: TGTGCCAGTAGTATGACTGCCAAGAGTTCACCCCTCCACTTT; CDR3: CASSMTAKSSPLHF
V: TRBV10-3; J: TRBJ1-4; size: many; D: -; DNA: TGTGCCATCAGTGAGCCATACCTAGGAGGGACTAATGAAAAACTGTTTTTT; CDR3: CAISEPYLGGTNEKLFF
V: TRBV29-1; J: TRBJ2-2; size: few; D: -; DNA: TGCAGCGTTCGGGGGCCCGGGGAGCTGTTTTTT; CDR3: CSVRGPGELFF
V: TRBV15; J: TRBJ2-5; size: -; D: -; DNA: TGTGCCACCAGCATGGGCCAGGTCCGGGAAGAGACCCAGTACTTC; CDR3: CATSMGQVREETQYF
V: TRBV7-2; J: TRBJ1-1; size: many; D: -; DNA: TGTGCCAGCAGCTTAGAGTACAGGGCTGCTGAAGCTTTCTTT; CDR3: CASSLEYRAAEAFF
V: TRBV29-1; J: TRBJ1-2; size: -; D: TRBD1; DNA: TGCAGCGTTGAAGACGGGACAGGGTCGGGCTATGGCTACACCTTC; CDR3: CSVEDGTGSGYGYTF
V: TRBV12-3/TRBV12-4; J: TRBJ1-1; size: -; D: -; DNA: TGTGCCAGCAGTTCCAAAGGGACCTACACTGAAGCTTTCTTT; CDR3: CASSSKGTYTEAFF